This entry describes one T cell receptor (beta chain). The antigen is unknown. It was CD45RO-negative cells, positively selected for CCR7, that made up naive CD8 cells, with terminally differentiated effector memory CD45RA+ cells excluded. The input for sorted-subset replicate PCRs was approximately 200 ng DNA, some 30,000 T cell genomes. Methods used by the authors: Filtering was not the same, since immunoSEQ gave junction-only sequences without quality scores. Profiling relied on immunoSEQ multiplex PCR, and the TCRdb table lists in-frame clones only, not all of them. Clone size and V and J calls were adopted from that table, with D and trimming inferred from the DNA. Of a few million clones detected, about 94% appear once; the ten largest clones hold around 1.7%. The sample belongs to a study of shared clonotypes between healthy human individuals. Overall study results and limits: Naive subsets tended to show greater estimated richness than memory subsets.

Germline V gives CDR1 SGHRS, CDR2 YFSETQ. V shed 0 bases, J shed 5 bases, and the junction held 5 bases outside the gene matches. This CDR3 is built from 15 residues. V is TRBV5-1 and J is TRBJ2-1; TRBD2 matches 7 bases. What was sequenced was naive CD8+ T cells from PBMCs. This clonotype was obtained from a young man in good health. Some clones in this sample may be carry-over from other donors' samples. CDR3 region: CASSLGGRGNNEQFF. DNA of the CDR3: TGCGCCAGCAGCTTGGGCGGGAGAGGCAACAATGAGCAGTTCTTC.